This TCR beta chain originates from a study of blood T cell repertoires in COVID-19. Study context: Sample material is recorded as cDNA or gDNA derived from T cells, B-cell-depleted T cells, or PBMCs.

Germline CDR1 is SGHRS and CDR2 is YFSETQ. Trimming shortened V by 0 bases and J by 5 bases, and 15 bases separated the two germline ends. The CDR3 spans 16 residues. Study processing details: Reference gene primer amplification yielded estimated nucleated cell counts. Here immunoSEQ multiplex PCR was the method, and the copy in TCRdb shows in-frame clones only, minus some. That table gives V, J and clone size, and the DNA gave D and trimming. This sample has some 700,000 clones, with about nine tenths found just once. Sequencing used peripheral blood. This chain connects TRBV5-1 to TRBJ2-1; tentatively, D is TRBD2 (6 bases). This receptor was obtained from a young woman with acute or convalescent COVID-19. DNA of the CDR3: TGCGCCAGCAGCTTGGGGCCGGGACTGGTCCACAATGAGCAGTTCTTC. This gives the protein CASSLGPGLVHNEQFF.